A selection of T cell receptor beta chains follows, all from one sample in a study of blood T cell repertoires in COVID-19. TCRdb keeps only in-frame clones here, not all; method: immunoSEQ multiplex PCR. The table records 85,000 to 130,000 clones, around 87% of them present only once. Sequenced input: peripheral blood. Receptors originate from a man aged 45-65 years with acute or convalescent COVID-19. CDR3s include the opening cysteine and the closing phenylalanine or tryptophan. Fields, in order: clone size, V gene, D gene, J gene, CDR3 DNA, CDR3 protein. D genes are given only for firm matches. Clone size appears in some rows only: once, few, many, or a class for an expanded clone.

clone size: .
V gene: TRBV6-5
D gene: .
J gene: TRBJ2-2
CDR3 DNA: TGTGCCAGCACCCATGCGGGGCTCGGGGAGCTGTTTTTT
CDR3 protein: CASTHAGLGELFF

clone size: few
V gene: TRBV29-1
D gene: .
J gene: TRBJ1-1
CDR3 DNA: TGCAGCGTTTGGGGGGACACTGAAGCTTTCTTT
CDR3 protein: CSVWGDTEAFF

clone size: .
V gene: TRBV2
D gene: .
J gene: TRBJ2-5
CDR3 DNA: TGTGCCAGCAGTGAAGCCCGGACAGAACAAGAGACCCAGTACTTC
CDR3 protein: CASSEARTEQETQYF

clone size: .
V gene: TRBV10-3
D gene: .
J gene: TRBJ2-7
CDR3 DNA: TGTGCCACTGCTTTAGGAGGGGACCACGAGCAGTACTTC
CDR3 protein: CATALGGDHEQYF

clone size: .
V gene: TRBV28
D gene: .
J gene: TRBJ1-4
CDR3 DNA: TGTGCCAGCAGTCGGGATGCCGCAACTAATGAAAAACTGTTTTTT
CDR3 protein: CASSRDAATNEKLFF

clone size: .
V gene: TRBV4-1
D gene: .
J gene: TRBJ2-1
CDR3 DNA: TGCGCCAGCAGCCAAGCCTGGAGGGAACACTCCTACAATGAGCAGTTCTTC
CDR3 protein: CASSQAWREHSYNEQFF

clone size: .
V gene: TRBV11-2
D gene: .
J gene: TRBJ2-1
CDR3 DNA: TGTGCCAGCAGCGCGGGACTGCCCGGGCCTGAGCAGTTCTTC
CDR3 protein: CASSAGLPGPEQFF

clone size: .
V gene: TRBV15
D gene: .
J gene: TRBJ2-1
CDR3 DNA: TGTGCCACCAGCAGCGGTACAGGGGGGGTTAGGAGCAATGAGCAGTTCTTC
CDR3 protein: CATSSGTGGVRSNEQFF

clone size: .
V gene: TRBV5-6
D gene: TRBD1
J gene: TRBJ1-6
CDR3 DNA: TGTGCCAGCAGCTTGGCCGGGACAGAAAATTCACCCCTCCACTTT
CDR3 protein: CASSLAGTENSPLHF

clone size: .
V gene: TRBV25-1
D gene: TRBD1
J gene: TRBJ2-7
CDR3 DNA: TGTGCCAGCAAAGGACAGGAGCTTCATGGCGAGCAGTACTTC
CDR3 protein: CASKGQELHGEQYF

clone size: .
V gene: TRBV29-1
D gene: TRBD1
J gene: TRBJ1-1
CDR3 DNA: TGCAGCGTTTTAGGACAGGGGGCATGGGGAGCTTTCTTT
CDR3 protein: CSVLGQGAWGAFF

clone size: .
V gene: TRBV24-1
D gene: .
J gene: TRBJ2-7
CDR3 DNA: TGTGCCACCAGTGCCGCGCCAGGCAGCGGGCAGTACTTC
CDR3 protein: CATSAAPGSGQYF

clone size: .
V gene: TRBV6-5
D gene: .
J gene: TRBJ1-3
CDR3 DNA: TGTGCCAGCACAGACCAGGCTCTGTCCAGGAACACCATATATTTT
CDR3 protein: CASTDQALSRNTIYF

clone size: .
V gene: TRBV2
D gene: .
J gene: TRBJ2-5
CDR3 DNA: TGTGCCAGCAGTGAAGGGGGGCTCCAAGAGACCCAGTACTTC
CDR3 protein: CASSEGGLQETQYF

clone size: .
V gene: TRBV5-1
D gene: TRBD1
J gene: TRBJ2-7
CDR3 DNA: TGCGCCAGCAGCCCGAGGACAGGGTTAACCTACGAGCAGTACTTC
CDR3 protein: CASSPRTGLTYEQYF

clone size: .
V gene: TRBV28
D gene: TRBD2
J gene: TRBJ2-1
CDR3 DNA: TGTGCCAGCAGAACGGGGGGAAGCTACAATGAGCAGTTCTTC
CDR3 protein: CASRTGGSYNEQFF

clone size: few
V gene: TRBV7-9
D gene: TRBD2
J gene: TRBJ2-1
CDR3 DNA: TGTGCCAGCAGCTTACACAGCGGGAGGGCCGGTGAGCAGTTCTTC
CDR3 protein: CASSLHSGRAGEQFF

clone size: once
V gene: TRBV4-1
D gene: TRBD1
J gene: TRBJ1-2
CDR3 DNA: TGCGCCAGCAGCCAAGATAGGACAGGTTTGCGGGGCTACACCTTC
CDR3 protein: CASSQDRTGLRGYTF